The 22 T cell receptor beta chains below were found in one sample sequenced in a study of T cell repertoires in cytomegalovirus infection. TCRdb recomputed calls from the reads with MiXCR, one row per CDR3 protein. The table lists 200,000 to 300,000 distinct CDR3 sequences, around an eighth of them singletons. Sequencing was done on a sample of PBMCs. The origin of the receptors is a human donor in good health (CMV status not recorded). Some clones in this sample may be carry-over from other donors' samples.

Ten or more counts support this clonotype. This chain joins TRBV12-3 or TRBV12-4 and TRBJ2-7; 11 nucleotides line up with TRBD1. This CDR3 comprises 13 residues. Trimming at V came to 6 bases and at J to 5 bases, leaving 3 bases not matched to a gene. The CDR3: CASSWTGGDEQYF. The CDR3 DNA sequence: TGTGCCAGCAGCTGGACAGGGGGCGACGAGCAGTACTTC.

V gene TRBV6-5 combines with J gene TRBJ2-5; 8 bases align to TRBD2. Per germline, CDR1 MNHEY and CDR2 SVGAGI. This CDR3 has 13 residues. V lost 6 bases to trimming and J lost 5 bases; unmatched junction nucleotides: 5. In nucleotides, the CDR3 is TGTGCCAGCAGACCGGGACTAGGGGAGACCCAGTACTTC. The encoded protein is CASRPGLGETQYF.

This clonotype was observed at least ten times. This chain connects TRBV12-3 or TRBV12-4 to TRBJ1-1; D ambiguous. The germline V and J ends were trimmed by 5 bases and 2 bases, with 9 bases remaining between them. This CDR3 contains 13 residues. CDR3 nucleotides: TGTGCCAGCAGTCTCTCCCGAAACACTGAAGCTTTCTTT. It is translated as CASSLSRNTEAFF.

This clonotype has at least ten counts. The rearrangement links TRBV12-3 or TRBV12-4 to TRBJ2-1; 8 nucleotides line up with TRBD1. The trim removed 5 bases at V and 6 bases at J, leaving 6 bases unmatched. This CDR3 has 14 amino acids. The CDR3 coding sequence is TGTGCCAGCAGTCTCTTTACAGGGGGCAATGAGCAGTTCTTC. Protein: CASSLFTGGNEQFF.

This clonotype was counted at least ten times. The chain carries TRBV7-2 and TRBJ1-6, with unresolved D. This CDR3 region has 14 residues. In germline, CDR1 is SGHTA, CDR2 FQGNSA. Trimming removed 2 bases at V and 9 bases at J, with 11 bases between. The CDR3, as DNA: TGTGCCAGCAGCTTAACGTCTCGGGGTTCACCCCTCCACTTT. As protein: CASSLTSRGSPLHF.

This clonotype was found a few times. The chain couples TRBV9 to TRBJ2-5, with 12 bases matching TRBD1. The CDR3 is 15 residues long. Germline V gene sequence: CDR1 SGDLS, CDR2 YYNGEE. The trim removed 4 bases at V and 5 bases at J, leaving 6 bases unmatched. As DNA, the CDR3 is TGTGCCAGCAGCCCTGGGGACAGGGGGCTTGAGACCCAGTACTTC. Translated: CASSPGDRGLETQYF. Supplemented by reference TRBV9 and TRBJ2-5, the full variable domain reads DSGVTQTPKHLITATGQRVTLRCSPRSGDLSVYWYQQSLDQGLQFLIQYYNGEERAKGNILERFSAQQFPDLHSELNLSSLELGDSALYFCASSPGDRGLETQYFGPGTRLLVL.

The V gene is TRBV5-6, the J gene TRBJ1-5, with TRBD1 matching over 8 bases. The junction had 6 bases not matched to a gene; V was cut back by 3 bases and J by 1 base. Germline V CDR1 and CDR2: SGHDT, YYEEEE. The CDR3 spans 16 residues. CDR3 region: CASSSRTGMSNQPQHF. The CDR3 nucleotides read TGTGCCAGCAGCTCCCGGACAGGGATGAGCAATCAGCCCCAGCATTTT.

The chain combines TRBV4-3 with TRBJ2-1; D remains unclear. Between the trimmed V and J ends, which lost 8 bases and 6 bases, there was a span of 14 bases. This CDR3 has 13 amino acids. Germline CDR1 reads LGHNA; CDR2 reads YSLEER. The CDR3 spells CASGFQLGNEQFF. DNA for the CDR3: TGCGCCAGCGGTTTCCAGCTGGGCAATGAGCAGTTCTTC.

In this sample, this clonotype turned up a few times. CDR3 coding DNA: TGCAGCGTGGACATGCTGGGGGCCTTCACAGATACGCAGTATTTT. It yields the protein CSVDMLGAFTDTQYF. The V call is TRBV29-1, the J call TRBJ2-3, with TRBD1 as a possible D gene (6 bases). The CDR3 runs 15 residues. Germline CDR1 and CDR2: SQVTM and ANQGSEA. The V gene lost 6 bases and the J gene lost 2 bases, with 18 bases spanning the gap.

This clonotype was detected many times. This chain joins TRBV5-6 and TRBJ2-5; a weak D match, TRBD1 (6 bases). CDR1 and CDR2 from the germline V gene are SGHDT and YYEEEE. Trimming took 0 bases from V and 5 from J, leaving 11 bases between them. The CDR3 is made up of 14 amino acids. The DNA for the CDR3 is TGTGCCAGCAGCTTGGGCAGGGGATGGGAGACCCAGTACTTC. The encoded protein is CASSLGRGWETQYF.

The chain uses TRBV24-1 and TRBJ2-5; 10 positions match TRBD1. Germline loops: CDR1 KGHDR, CDR2 SFDVKD. The CDR3 totals 16 residues. The J segment lost 1 base and the V segment lost 3 bases, leaving 4 bases of the junction unmatched. For the CDR3, the DNA is TGTGCCACCAGTGATGAGGGACAGGGGTTCCAAGAGACCCAGTACTTC. This translates into CATSDEGQGFQETQYF.

This clonotype was observed a few times. The chain carries TRBV20-1 and TRBJ1-1; 7 bases align to TRBD1. Looked up from germline, CDR1 is DFQATT and CDR2 is SNEGSKA (reference sequence). The V and J ends lost 7 bases and 6 bases, in that order; junction bases with no gene match: 14. This CDR3 region has 14 residues. This chain's CDR3 is CSGRNAGGGAEAFF. CDR3 nucleotide sequence: TGCAGTGGTAGGAACGCAGGGGGAGGCGCTGAAGCTTTCTTT.

V usage is TRBV2 and J usage is TRBJ1-4; D is ambiguous. Trimming removed 7 bases at V and 1 base at J, with 7 bases between. This CDR3 spans 13 amino acids. Germline assignment: CDR1 SNHLY and CDR2 FYNNEI. The CDR3 DNA is TGTGCCAGCATGGCAGAAACTAATGAAAAACTGTTTTTT. Protein product: CASMAETNEKLFF.

This clonotype has at least ten counts. The J gene is TRBJ2-4, the V gene TRBV20-1; 14 positions match TRBD2. Germline-derived CDR1 and CDR2 are DFQATT and SNEGSKA (reference sequence). Trimming removed 0 bases from V and 8 bases from J; junction bases left unmatched: 9. CDR3 size: 17 residues. The CDR3 nucleotides are TGCAGTGCTAGAGACCGACTAGCGGGAGGGGGATATTACATTCAGTACTTC. Translating gives CSARDRLAGGGYYIQYF.

This clonotype was found many times. This chain links TRBV7-2 with TRBJ2-5; 11 bases line up with TRBD1. V gave up 3 bases and J gave up 7 bases; unmatched junction bases: 1. CDR1 is SGHTA and CDR2 is FQGNSA in the germline V gene. The CDR3 extends over 13 amino acids. CDR3 region: CASSLGQGGTQYF. The DNA of the CDR3 is TGTGCCAGCAGCTTGGGACAGGGGGGGACCCAGTACTTC. Complete variable domain (other parts from reference TRBV7-2 and TRBJ2-5): GAGVSQSPSNKVTEKGKDVELRCDPISGHTALYWYRQSLGQGLEFLIYFQGNSAPDKSGLPSDRFSAERTGGSVSTLTIQRTQQEDSAVYLCASSLGQGGTQYFGPGTRLLVL.

This clonotype was seen at least ten times. For the CDR3, the DNA is TGTGCCAGCAGAACTGGGGGGGGGCGCTTCTTGAACACTGAAGCTTTCTTT. It encodes CASRTGGGRFLNTEAFF. The rearrangement uses TRBV28 and TRBJ1-1; perhaps TRBD1 as D (6 bases). V was pared by 6 bases and J by 0 bases, with 20 bases between. From germline, CDR1 is MDHEN and CDR2 SYDVKM. CDR3 length: 17 residues.

This clonotype has at least ten counts. The rearrangement joins TRBV28 to TRBJ2-5; D remains unclear. Germline CDR1 is MDHEN and CDR2 is SYDVKM. The V end lost 3 bases, the J end lost 4 bases, and 12 bases lay between the germline ends. This CDR3 region has 14 residues. The CDR3 sequence: CASSFLGTGETQYF. CDR3 bases: TGTGCCAGCAGTTTCCTGGGAACCGGAGAGACCCAGTACTTC.

Points on this clonotype: A read error is possible here, since a much larger clone lies one base away. The V and J genes are TRBV5-6 and TRBJ2-1; D assignment may be TRBD1 or TRBD2 (5 bases each). This CDR3 comprises 14 residues. The germline V gene has CDR1 SGHDT and CDR2 YYEEEE. In nucleotides, the CDR3 is TGTGCCAGAAGCTTGGGACGGCCCCCCTTATGGCAGTTCTTC. Translating it yields CARSLGRPPLWQFF.

This clonotype was seen ten or more times. This chain links TRBV19 with TRBJ2-5; 7 positions match TRBD2. V gave up 5 bases and J gave up 7 bases; unmatched junction bases: 1. The germline CDR1 and CDR2 sequences are LNHDA and SQIVND (reference sequence). This CDR3 region has 11 residues. This CDR3 is CASSGGGTQYF. The CDR3 DNA reads as TGTGCCAGTAGTGGGGGGGGGACCCAGTACTTC.

This clonotype was seen at least ten times. The chain carries TRBV20-1 and TRBJ2-3; TRBD1 matches 9 bases. The CDR3 length is 14 residues. The J segment lost 4 bases and the V segment lost 5 bases, leaving 7 bases of the junction unmatched. The V gene's germline CDR1 is DFQATT and CDR2 SNEGSKA (reference sequence). CDR3 loop: CSALPGQGSDTQYF. CDR3 DNA: TGCAGTGCTCTACCGGGACAGGGTTCAGATACGCAGTATTTT.

The rearrangement joins TRBV20-1 to TRBJ1-5; TRBD1 might be the D (6 bases). V lost 7 bases and J 1 base, leaving 17 bases between the germline ends. The germline gives CDR1 DFQATT, CDR2 SNEGSKA (reference sequence). The length of the CDR3 is 15 residues. The CDR3 bases are TGCAGTGGACCCACCGGGGGCGGAAGCAATCAGCCCCAGCATTTT. It specifies CSGPTGGGSNQPQHF.

In this sample, this clonotype turned up many times. The chain recombines TRBV7-2 with TRBJ1-3; D is unresolved. The CDR3 spans 12 residues. Germline V gives CDR1 SGHTA, CDR2 FQGNSA. V was trimmed by 4 bases and J by 9 bases, leaving 10 bases between them. The CDR3 coding sequence is TGTGCCAGCAGCTCGGCTCCTGGCACCATATATTTT. Its protein is CASSSAPGTIYF.